This is a list of T cell receptor beta chains from one sample in a study of control samples from healthy donors and cancer patients. Only in-frame clones appear in the TCRdb table, and some are missing; sequencing was by immunoSEQ multiplex PCR. The sample holds about 410,000 clones, 80% to 95% seen once. The sample taken for sequencing was PBMCs. Receptor source: a man aged 35 to 55 with head and neck cancer. CDR3s include the opening cysteine and the closing phenylalanine or tryptophan. Fields, in order: V gene, D gene, J gene, CDR3 length, clone size, CDR3 DNA, CDR3 protein. The D gene is left open where the match is weak. Clone size is not always given. Where it is, it says once, few, many or a class for expanded clones.

V: TRBV5-1
D: TRBD2
J: TRBJ2-3
length: 16
size: few
DNA: TGCGCCAGCAGCTTGGAGGGCGGGGGGCCCCCAGATACGCAGTATTTT
CDR3: CASSLEGGGPPDTQYF

V: TRBV3-1/TRBV3-2
D: -
J: TRBJ1-1
length: 14
size: -
DNA: TGTGCCAGCAGCCAAGCGGACGTGAACACTGAAGCTTTCTTT
CDR3: CASSQADVNTEAFF

V: TRBV7-2
D: TRBD1
J: TRBJ1-2
length: 19
size: -
DNA: TGTGCCAGCAGCCTCACCCGGGGAATACATAGGGACAGACTGTATGGCTACACCTTC
CDR3: CASSLTRGIHRDRLYGYTF

V: TRBV9
D: -
J: TRBJ2-5
length: 15
size: -
DNA: TGTGCCAGCAGCGTAGCTACGGCGGCGCAAGAGACCCAGTACTTC
CDR3: CASSVATAAQETQYF

V: TRBV4-2
D: TRBD2
J: TRBJ2-5
length: 15
size: -
DNA: TGTGCCAGCAGCCAAGAGGGCGGGAGTGGTGAGACCCAGTACTTC
CDR3: CASSQEGGSGETQYF

V: TRBV21-1
D: -
J: TRBJ2-1
length: 19
size: -
DNA: TGTGCCAGCAGCACAATACGAGGCCCCCGGGACGACCCTAACGGGGAGCAGTTCTTC
CDR3: CASSTIRGPRDDPNGEQFF

V: TRBV10-2
D: TRBD2
J: TRBJ2-3
length: 15
size: -
DNA: TGCGCCAGCGGGGGGACTAGCGGCCACACAGATACGCAGTATTTT
CDR3: CASGGTSGHTDTQYF

V: TRBV7-9
D: -
J: TRBJ2-4
length: 13
size: -
DNA: TGTGCCAGCGGCGTACTAGCCAAAAACATTCAGTACTTC
CDR3: CASGVLAKNIQYF

V: TRBV28
D: -
J: TRBJ2-4
length: 15
size: few
DNA: TGTGCCAGCATGAGTGGCACCCTAGCCAAAAACATTCAGTACTTC
CDR3: CASMSGTLAKNIQYF

V: TRBV6-6
D: -
J: TRBJ1-5
length: 16
size: -
DNA: TGTGCCAGCAGTTACCTCGGAGATGGAGGCAATCAGCCCCAGCATTTT
CDR3: CASSYLGDGGNQPQHF

V: TRBV18
D: -
J: TRBJ2-5
length: 13
size: -
DNA: TGTGCCAGCTCACCGGGACCACAAGAGACCCAGTACTTC
CDR3: CASSPGPQETQYF

V: TRBV2
D: TRBD1
J: TRBJ1-2
length: 13
size: -
DNA: TGTGCCAGCAGTCCGACAGGGGGCCATGGCTACACCTTC
CDR3: CASSPTGGHGYTF

V: TRBV5-1
D: -
J: TRBJ2-5
length: 12
size: -
DNA: TGCGCCAGCAGCTTGGACCAAGAGACCCAGTACTTC
CDR3: CASSLDQETQYF

V: TRBV11-2
D: TRBD1
J: TRBJ1-1
length: 16
size: once
DNA: TGTGCCAGCAGCTTAAACGGCAGGGGGCTCAACACTGAAGCTTTCTTT
CDR3: CASSLNGRGLNTEAFF

V: TRBV6-6
D: -
J: TRBJ1-2
length: 11
size: -
DNA: TGTGCCACCGCCTCGACTAATGGCTACACCTTC
CDR3: CATASTNGYTF

V: TRBV6-6
D: -
J: TRBJ1-5
length: 12
size: -
DNA: TGTGCCAGCAGGGGGGGCAATCAGCCCCAGCATTTT
CDR3: CASRGGNQPQHF

V: TRBV9
D: TRBD2
J: TRBJ2-7
length: 14
size: -
DNA: TGTGCCAGCAGCGAGGGACTAGGCTTAGTGGAGCAGTACTTC
CDR3: CASSEGLGLVEQYF

V: TRBV19
D: TRBD1
J: TRBJ1-5
length: 13
size: -
DNA: TGTGCCACCGCTGACAGGGATAATCAGCCCCAGCATTTT
CDR3: CATADRDNQPQHF

V: TRBV5-1
D: -
J: TRBJ2-7
length: 13
size: -
DNA: TGCGCCAGCAGCTTGGATCCAGGATACGAGCAGTACTTC
CDR3: CASSLDPGYEQYF

V: TRBV9
D: -
J: TRBJ2-2
length: 18
size: -
DNA: TGTGCCAGCAGCGTAAGAAATGGAGGTCGCTATAACACCGGGGAGCTGTTTTTT
CDR3: CASSVRNGGRYNTGELFF

V: TRBV7-2
D: -
J: TRBJ2-3
length: 14
size: once
DNA: TGTGCCAGCAGCTCCGACAGAGGTGGGGATACGCAGTATTTT
CDR3: CASSSDRGGDTQYF

V: TRBV4-1
D: -
J: TRBJ1-2
length: 17
size: -
DNA: TGCGCCAGCAGCCAAGATCTGCCGACAGCAAACGTTTATGGCTACACCTTC
CDR3: CASSQDLPTANVYGYTF

V: TRBV2
D: -
J: TRBJ2-1
length: 13
size: -
DNA: TGTGCCAGCAGTGTTACTCCCTACAATGAGCAGTTCTTC
CDR3: CASSVTPYNEQFF

V: TRBV4-3
D: -
J: TRBJ1-2
length: 15
size: -
DNA: TGCGCCAGCAGCCAAGATGGAGGCAGGGCCGGTGGCTACACCTTC
CDR3: CASSQDGGRAGGYTF

V: TRBV7-9
D: -
J: TRBJ2-3
length: 16
size: -
DNA: TGTGCCAGCAGCTTAGCACAGGGAATTAGCACAGATACGCAGTATTTT
CDR3: CASSLAQGISTDTQYF

V: TRBV5-1
D: -
J: TRBJ1-1
length: 15
size: once
DNA: TGCGCCAGCAGCTTGAGCGGGGCACCTAACACTGAAGCTTTCTTT
CDR3: CASSLSGAPNTEAFF

V: TRBV6-1
D: -
J: TRBJ2-7
length: 11
size: -
DNA: TGTGCCAGCAGTGAAAGCTACGAGCAGTACTTC
CDR3: CASSESYEQYF

V: TRBV30
D: -
J: TRBJ1-1
length: 13
size: -
DNA: TGTGCCTGGAGTGGGTTCGGGGGAACTGAAGCTTTCTTT
CDR3: CAWSGFGGTEAFF

V: TRBV11-2
D: -
J: TRBJ1-1
length: 12
size: -
DNA: TGTGCCAGCAGCTCGACGGTTGTTGAAGCTTTCTTT
CDR3: CASSSTVVEAFF

V: TRBV19
D: -
J: TRBJ2-6
length: 16
size: -
DNA: TGTCCCTTTTTTATAGATCACGACTCTGGGGCCAACGTCCTGACTTTC
CDR3: CPFFIDHDSGANVLTF

V: TRBV19
D: -
J: TRBJ2-7
length: 13
size: -
DNA: TGTGCCAGTAGAGGGGGGCCCTCCTACGAGCAGTACTTC
CDR3: CASRGGPSYEQYF

V: TRBV7-9
D: -
J: TRBJ2-7
length: 15
size: -
DNA: TGTGCCAGCAGCCTAGCGGGTCAGGGGGCTAACGGGCAGTACTTC
CDR3: CASSLAGQGANGQYF

V: TRBV7-3
D: TRBD2
J: TRBJ2-2
length: 17
size: -
DNA: TGTGCCAGCAGCTTACTCCCCCAGGGCGGGGGCACCGGGGAGCTGTTTTTT
CDR3: CASSLLPQGGGTGELFF

V: TRBV7-2
D: -
J: TRBJ1-2
length: 14
size: -
DNA: TGTGCCAGCAGCGCGGACAGTTCTAACTATGGCTACACCTTC
CDR3: CASSADSSNYGYTF

V: TRBV7-9
D: -
J: TRBJ1-1
length: 16
size: once
DNA: TGTGCCAGCATCGGGGGACGGGAGCTCGTGAACACTGAAGCTTTCTTT
CDR3: CASIGGRELVNTEAFF

V: TRBV27
D: -
J: TRBJ1-6
length: 16
size: -
DNA: TGTGCCAGCAGTCAAATGTGGACCCTGGGGGATTCACCCCTCCACTTT
CDR3: CASSQMWTLGDSPLHF

V: TRBV6-5
D: -
J: TRBJ2-2
length: 13
size: -
DNA: TGTGCCAGCAGTTTCCAGAATACCGGGGAGCTGTTTTTT
CDR3: CASSFQNTGELFF

V: TRBV6-5
D: -
J: TRBJ1-2
length: 14
size: -
DNA: TGTGCCAGCAGCGGAGGGCCTTATAACTATGGCTACACCTTC
CDR3: CASSGGPYNYGYTF

V: TRBV7-9
D: -
J: TRBJ1-2
length: 15
size: -
DNA: TGTGCCAGCAGCTTCGGGGACGTTGAAGTTGGTGGCTACACCTTC
CDR3: CASSFGDVEVGGYTF

V: TRBV7-9
D: -
J: TRBJ1-1
length: 15
size: few
DNA: TGTGCCAGCAGTCCCACAGGACTCCAGAACACTGAAGCTTTCTTT
CDR3: CASSPTGLQNTEAFF

V: TRBV18
D: -
J: TRBJ2-1
length: 14
size: -
DNA: TGTGCCAGCTCACCTATAGACTCCTACAATGAGCAGTTCTTC
CDR3: CASSPIDSYNEQFF

V: TRBV11-3
D: TRBD2
J: TRBJ2-3
length: 17
size: -
DNA: TGTGCCAGCAGCTCCGGACTAGCGGGAGTGAGTTCAGATACGCAGTATTTT
CDR3: CASSSGLAGVSSDTQYF

V: TRBV5-5
D: -
J: TRBJ1-2
length: 15
size: -
DNA: TGTGCCAGCAGCTCCCGCGGACAGCGCCCCTATGGCTACACCTTC
CDR3: CASSSRGQRPYGYTF

V: TRBV11-1
D: TRBD1
J: TRBJ1-6
length: 15
size: -
DNA: TGTGCCAGCAGCTTAGACGGGGACAGGGGATCGCCCCTCCACTTT
CDR3: CASSLDGDRGSPLHF

V: TRBV7-9
D: TRBD2
J: TRBJ2-2
length: 18
size: -
DNA: TGTGCCAGCAGCTCCGACCGACTAGCGGGGGGTGTCACCGGGGAGCTGTTTTTT
CDR3: CASSSDRLAGGVTGELFF

V: TRBV30
D: -
J: TRBJ2-7
length: 13
size: -
DNA: TGTGCCTGGTCTCCTCAGGGGAGCGGCGAGCAGTACTTC
CDR3: CAWSPQGSGEQYF

V: TRBV29-1
D: -
J: TRBJ1-1
length: 12
size: -
DNA: TGCAGCGTCCTAGAAGGGAACACTGAAGCTTTCTTT
CDR3: CSVLEGNTEAFF

V: TRBV5-6
D: TRBD1
J: TRBJ1-4
length: 14
size: -
DNA: TGTGCCAGCAGCTCGGACAGGTCTAATGAAAAACTGTTTTTT
CDR3: CASSSDRSNEKLFF

V: TRBV9
D: -
J: TRBJ2-5
length: 15
size: -
DNA: TGTGCCAGCAGCACCCGTCTTGGGTATGGAGAGACCCAGTACTTC
CDR3: CASSTRLGYGETQYF

V: TRBV27
D: TRBD2
J: TRBJ2-7
length: 14
size: -
DNA: TGTGCCAGCAGTCCGGGACTAGCGGGATTGGAACAGTACTTC
CDR3: CASSPGLAGLEQYF

V: TRBV3-1/TRBV3-2
D: -
J: TRBJ1-1
length: 12
size: -
DNA: TGTGCCAGCAGCCAGGGAAACACTGAAGCTTTCTTT
CDR3: CASSQGNTEAFF

V: TRBV7-9
D: -
J: TRBJ2-2
length: 15
size: -
DNA: TGTGCCAGCAGCTTAAGAACAGGGTGGGCCGGGGAGCTGTTTTTT
CDR3: CASSLRTGWAGELFF

V: TRBV10-2
D: -
J: TRBJ2-7
length: 15
size: -
DNA: TGCGCCAGCAGTGAGTCTGGGGATTGGTCCTACGAGCAGTACTTC
CDR3: CASSESGDWSYEQYF

V: TRBV6-2/TRBV6-3
D: TRBD1
J: TRBJ1-1
length: 18
size: -
DNA: TGTGCCAGCAGTCCACCTCCGAGGACAGGGGTTGTGAACACTGAAGCTTTCTTT
CDR3: CASSPPPRTGVVNTEAFF

V: TRBV4-1
D: -
J: TRBJ2-7
length: 13
size: -
DNA: TGCGCCAGCAGCCAAGTCCGGGGCTACGAGCAGTACTTC
CDR3: CASSQVRGYEQYF

V: TRBV15
D: -
J: TRBJ2-7
length: 16
size: -
DNA: TGTGCCACCAGCAACCATAGAGGCAGCAAATTCAACGAGCAGTACTTC
CDR3: CATSNHRGSKFNEQYF

V: TRBV11-3
D: -
J: TRBJ2-2
length: 13
size: -
DNA: TGTGCCAGCAGAAGCTCGTACACCGGGGAGCTGTTTTTT
CDR3: CASRSSYTGELFF

V: TRBV23-1
D: TRBD1
J: TRBJ2-7
length: 16
size: -
DNA: TGCGCCAGCAGTCAATCGCTCGGGACAGGGTGCTGCGAGCAGTACTTC
CDR3: CASSQSLGTGCCEQYF

V: TRBV9
D: -
J: TRBJ1-2
length: 14
size: -
DNA: TGTGCCAGCAGCCCTGAGGACTCCCGGCGCGGCTACACCTTC
CDR3: CASSPEDSRRGYTF